This is a list of T cell receptor beta chains from one sample in a study of early T cells in non-severe SARS-CoV-2 infection. TCRdb re-called the 5' RACE reads through MiXCR, storing one row per CDR3 protein. The sample includes fewer than 85,000 distinct CDR3 sequences, about 11% of them seen just once. This specimen consisted of whole blood, obtained at baseline. These receptors originate from an adult who was a healthcare worker with PCR-confirmed SARS-CoV-2 infection or an uninfected control (not recorded which). Both conserved end residues are part of each CDR3. The D gene is left open where the match is weak. Clone size is given for some rows only: seen once, a few or many times, or a class if the clone is expanded.

TRBJ2-2 TRBV6-2/TRBV6-3 NA 11 few TGTGCCAGCAGAGATGGCGGGGAGCTGTTTTTT CASRDGGELFF
TRBJ2-7 TRBV5-5 NA 15 many TGTGCCAGCAGCTCCCGGGGGCCCGGTTCATACGAGCAGTACTTC CASSSRGPGSYEQYF
TRBJ2-7 TRBV12-3/TRBV12-4 NA 11 few TGTGCCAGCGGGGGGCCCTACGAGCAGTACTTC CASGGPYEQYF
TRBJ2-5 TRBV6-1 NA 16 few TGTGCCAGCAGTGTCTCCGAGGGGGGTGGGCAAGAGACCCAGTACTTC CASSVSEGGGQETQYF
TRBJ2-1 TRBV29-1 TRBD1 15 few TGCAGCGTTGAATGGTTCGGACAGGGAAGGATCGAGCAGTTCTTC CSVEWFGQGRIEQFF
TRBJ1-5 TRBV5-6 NA 15 few TGTGCCAGCAGCTCCTGGGGGGGAGGAAATCAGCCCCAGCATTTT CASSSWGGGNQPQHF
TRBJ2-7 TRBV11-2 NA 13 few TGTGCCAGCCGGAGGGTAGGTGCCTACGAGCAGTACTTC CASRRVGAYEQYF
TRBJ1-1 TRBV29-1 NA 11 NA TGCAGCGTGGCCCCGACGGCTGAAGCTTTCTTT CSVAPTAEAFF
TRBJ2-6 TRBV3-1 NA 16 NA TGTGCCAGCAGCCAACCCGTTGGCTCTGGGGCCAACGTCCTGACTTTC CASSQPVGSGANVLTF
TRBJ2-1 TRBV2 TRBD2 14 NA TGTGCCAGCAGTAAGGGACTAGCGGTAACTGAGCAGTTCTTC CASSKGLAVTEQFF
TRBJ1-2 TRBV19 TRBD1 13 few TGTGCCAGTAGTATTCAGACAGGGACCGGCTACACCTTC CASSIQTGTGYTF
TRBJ2-3 TRBV2 NA 11 NA TGTGCCAGCACGGGTCCCGATACGCAGTATTTT CASTGPDTQYF
TRBJ1-3 TRBV20-1 NA 14 NA TGCAGTGCCAAAGACAGGAGCTCTGGAAACACCATATATTTT CSAKDRSSGNTIYF
TRBJ1-4 TRBV4-3 NA 14 many TGCGCCAGCAGCCAATCTGGTGATAATGAAAAACTGTTTTTT CASSQSGDNEKLFF
TRBJ2-5 TRBV15 NA 12 many TGTGCCACCAGCAGTGGGCGGGAGACCCAGTACTTC CATSSGRETQYF
TRBJ2-1 TRBV19 NA 15 NA TGTGCCAGTAGCCAGCGGGTTTTGGGGTCCAATGAGCAGTTCTTC CASSQRVLGSNEQFF
TRBJ1-1 TRBV6-2/TRBV6-3 TRBD1 19 few TGTGCCAGCAGTTACCGGGACAGGGGTGTTATGGACCTGAACACTGAAGCTTTCTTT CASSYRDRGVMDLNTEAFF
TRBJ2-5 TRBV29-1 NA 13 few TGCAGCGTTGGGACAGCGTACCAAGAGACCCAGTACTTC CSVGTAYQETQYF
TRBJ1-3 TRBV7-2 NA 12 few TGTGCCAGCAGCCAGCAGGGAAACACCATATATTTT CASSQQGNTIYF
TRBJ1-2 TRBV11-2 NA 14 NA TGTGCCAGCAGCTTAGCTGGGGAGCACTATGGCTACACCTTC CASSLAGEHYGYTF
TRBJ1-1 TRBV7-2 TRBD1 14 few TGTGCCAGCAGCTCGCAGGGGGCAGACACTGAAGCTTTCTTT CASSSQGADTEAFF
TRBJ2-2 TRBV7-9 TRBD2 16 few TGTGCCAGCAGCTTAGCCCTAGCGGGGGGCACCGGGGAGCTGTTTTTT CASSLALAGGTGELFF
TRBJ2-2 TRBV3-1 TRBD2 15 few TGTGCCAGCAGCCCTATAGCGGGGGGAGCCGGGGAGCTGTTTTTT CASSPIAGGAGELFF
TRBJ1-1 TRBV29-1 TRBD1 14 few TGCAGCGCCAAAGACAGGGGGCGAGGAACTGAAGCTTTCTTT CSAKDRGRGTEAFF
TRBJ1-1 TRBV7-3 NA 13 few TGTGCCAGCAGCTTAATGTGGGGAAATGAAGCTTTCTTT CASSLMWGNEAFF
TRBJ2-1 TRBV28 TRBD2 16 few TGTGCCAGCAGTTTGCCCCTAGCGGGGGTCCCCAATGAGCAGTTCTTC CASSLPLAGVPNEQFF
TRBJ1-1 TRBV7-9 NA 13 many TGTGCCAGCGCGGGGGGCATGAACACTGAAGCTTTCTTT CASAGGMNTEAFF
TRBJ2-5 TRBV2 NA 12 NA TGTGCCAGCAGTGTCGTCCAAGAGACCCAGTACTTC CASSVVQETQYF
TRBJ1-4 TRBV28 NA 13 few TGTGCCAGCATGGGGTCTGCTAATGAAAAACTGTTTTTT CASMGSANEKLFF
TRBJ1-3 TRBV6-5 NA 16 NA TGTGCCAGCAGACCCACAGGTTTCGCCTCTGGAAACACCATATATTTT CASRPTGFASGNTIYF
TRBJ2-3 TRBV20-1 TRBD2 15 NA TGCAGTGCCCCCATCCCCGGGACTAGCGGGGGCCGAGGCTATTTT CSAPIPGTSGGRGYF
TRBJ1-3 TRBV7-6 NA 15 many TGTGCCAGCAGCCGAAACTACAACTCTGGAAACACCATATATTTT CASSRNYNSGNTIYF
TRBJ1-6 TRBV2 NA 14 NA TGTGCCAGCAGTGAAGCAGGGGGTAATTCACCCCTCCACTTT CASSEAGGNSPLHF
TRBJ2-4 TRBV6-6 NA 15 many TGTGCCAGCACCCCGACGGTAGGGGCCAAAAACATTCAGTACTTC CASTPTVGAKNIQYF
TRBJ2-4 TRBV29-1 NA 12 many TGCAGCGTTGCAGAAGCCAAAAACATTCAGTACTTC CSVAEAKNIQYF
TRBJ1-5 TRBV6-1 NA 13 NA TGTGCCAGCAGCCAGGGGCTCAATCAGCCCCAGCATTTT CASSQGLNQPQHF
TRBJ2-2 TRBV11-2 NA 14 few TGTGCCAGCAGCTTGGGCAGTCTCACCGGGGAGCTGTTTTTT CASSLGSLTGELFF
TRBJ2-4 TRBV12-3/TRBV12-4 NA 16 NA TGTGCCAGCAGTCGTTATGGGGGCCGAGCCAAAAACATTCAGTACTTC CASSRYGGRAKNIQYF
TRBJ2-7 TRBV4-3 TRBD2 17 NA TGCGCCAGCAGCCAAGATCCCAGCGGGGGGCTTATGGTCGAGCAGTACTTC CASSQDPSGGLMVEQYF
TRBJ1-3 TRBV19 NA 14 many TGTGCCACAACGGGAGAAGCCTCTGGAAACACCATATATTTT CATTGEASGNTIYF
TRBJ1-4 TRBV20-1 TRBD1 16 NA TGCAGTGCTAGAGAGGCGGCGACAGGGTGGAATGAAAAACTGTTTTTT CSAREAATGWNEKLFF
TRBJ1-5 TRBV12-3/TRBV12-4 NA 16 few TGTGCCAGCACTCCCGGGCGGGGGATGGGCAATCAGCCCCAGCATTTT CASTPGRGMGNQPQHF
TRBJ2-2 TRBV7-6 NA 14 NA TGTGCCAGCAGATGGGACGGCAACACCGGGGAGCTGTTTTTT CASRWDGNTGELFF
TRBJ2-5 TRBV7-2 NA 15 NA TGTGCCAGCAGCTTAAGGCAGGGGCGAGAAGAGACCCAGTACTTC CASSLRQGREETQYF
TRBJ1-6 TRBV3-1 NA 16 few TGTGCCAGCAGCCAAGAAGCGAGGACCGGGGCGTCACCCCTCCACTTT CASSQEARTGASPLHF
TRBJ1-4 TRBV5-1 TRBD1 15 few TGCGCCAGCAGCATGGGACAGGGAATCGGGGAAAAACTGTTTTTT CASSMGQGIGEKLFF
TRBJ2-4 TRBV5-1 NA 11 few TGCGCCAGCAGCCTGGGGAACATTCAGTACTTC CASSLGNIQYF
TRBJ2-1 TRBV28 TRBD2 13 few TGTGCCAGCATCTCCCCCGCGGGGGGGGAGCAGTTCTTC CASISPAGGEQFF
TRBJ1-2 TRBV6-6 NA 13 few TGTGCCAGCAACCAGGCCCGCGAGTATGGCTACACCTTC CASNQAREYGYTF
TRBJ1-1 TRBV29-1 NA 10 NA TGCAGCGTTGTCGCAGGTGAAGCTTTCTTT CSVVAGEAFF
TRBJ2-1 TRBV9 NA 15 NA TGTGCCAGCAGCGTAGGTTCAGCGGGCATCGATGAGCAGTTCTTC CASSVGSAGIDEQFF